This TCR beta chain was found in a study of yellow fever vaccine responses in identical twins. From germline, CDR1 is KGHDR and CDR2 SFDVKD. Trimming cost V 2 bases and J 4 bases, with 10 bases left between them. This CDR3 region has 14 residues. Study-wide results and caveats: Each twin's T cell response to the vaccine was reported to look partly convergent and partly personalized.

TCRdb re-called the RT-PCR reads with MiXCR, one entry per CDR3 protein. The sample has about 19,000 distinct CDR3 sequences, approximately 71% seen once. This clonotype was counted only a few times. Its antigen is not known. The sequence derives from a woman in her late teens or twenties who received the yellow fever vaccine. The chain carries TRBV24-1 and TRBJ1-1, with a tentative D call TRBD1 (6 bases). This specimen was T cells from blood (PBMCs), unsorted or a sorted subset (not recorded which), taken before or after yellow fever vaccination (not recorded which). CDR3 sequence: CATSDYTGTTEAFF. For the CDR3, the DNA is TGTGCCACCAGTGATTACACAGGGACCACTGAAGCTTTCTTT.